These 30 T cell receptor beta chains were all obtained from the same sample, sequenced in a study of CD8 T cells in Susac syndrome. Random hexamers primed reverse transcription of roughly 0.45 to 1 ug RNA. One entry per CDR3 protein results from TCRdb running MiXCR on the immunoSEQ multiplex PCR reads. The sample has approximately 190,000 distinct CDR3 sequences, about 95% seen once; the top ten hold about 0.09%. Specimen: CD4+ T cells from PBMCs. The receptors shown here come from a human donor with multiple sclerosis.

The chain combines TRBV6-5 with TRBJ1-2; 7 bases line up with TRBD1. The CDR3 covers 15 residues. Germline V gene lookup returns CDR1 MNHEY and CDR2 SVGAGI. J lost 4 bases, V lost 6 bases, and 11 bases had no gene match. The chain's CDR3 is CASSLLDRAPYGYTF. The DNA for the CDR3 is TGTGCCAGCAGCCTACTTGACAGGGCACCCTATGGCTACACCTTC.

V and J are TRBV27 and TRBJ1-2; 8 bases agree with TRBD1. Germline V lookup: CDR1 MNHEY, CDR2 SMNVEV (reference sequence). This CDR3 has 14 residues. The ends lost 2 bases at V and 5 bases at J; junction bases unmatched: 4. Here the CDR3 DNA reads TGTGCCAGCAGTTTAAGGGGACAGGCATATGGCTACACCTTC. Translating gives CASSLRGQAYGYTF.

DNA of the CDR3: TGCGCCAGCAGCCCGCCATTTCTGGGGAGGGCAGCAGATACGCAGTATTTT. Amino acids: CASSPPFLGRAADTQYF. The chain employs TRBV5-1 and TRBJ2-3; 7 bases line up with TRBD2. V shed 4 bases and J 4 bases; nucleotides not matched to a gene: 15. The CDR3 is 17 residues long. Germline V gene sequence: CDR1 SGHRS, CDR2 YFSETQ.

The V call is TRBV24-1, the J call TRBJ2-7; D is unresolved. Germline V gene lookup returns CDR1 KGHDR and CDR2 SFDVKD. Between the trimmed V and J ends, which lost 5 bases and 5 bases, there was a span of 6 bases. This CDR3 contains 11 residues. CDR3 DNA sequence: TGTGCCACCAGTGTAGGCCACGAGCAGTACTTC. This encodes CATSVGHEQYF.

The J gene is TRBJ2-5, the V gene TRBV5-1, with 7 positions matching TRBD2. CDR1 SGHRS and CDR2 YFSETQ come from the germline V gene. The CDR3 loop spans 14 amino acids. J was trimmed by 3 bases and V by 2 bases; bases with no gene match: 4. The CDR3 region has the DNA TGCGCCAGCAGCTTCGGGACTAATAAAGAGACCCAGTACTTC. Translation gives CASSFGTNKETQYF.

The table lists this clonotype with a count of one. This chain's CDR3 is CAISEDWETQYF. CDR3 nucleotides: TGTGCCATCAGTGAGGACTGGGAGACCCAGTACTTC. This rearrangement joins TRBV10-3 to TRBJ2-5; D is unresolved. V was trimmed by 2 bases and J by 5 bases, leaving 6 bases between them. The length of the CDR3 is 12 residues. Germline CDR1 ENHRY, CDR2 SYGVKD.

The V gene is TRBV2, the J gene TRBJ1-5; 9 positions agree with TRBD1. This CDR3 spans 14 amino acids. Germline CDR1 SNHLY, CDR2 FYNNEI. V trimming: 6 bases; J trimming: 4 bases; junction bases outside the gene matches: 4. The CDR3 loop reads CASRAGTGNQPQHF. DNA for the CDR3: TGTGCCAGCAGAGCGGGGACAGGGAATCAGCCCCAGCATTTT.

This sequence joins TRBV3-1 and TRBJ2-4; D gene uncertain. CDR1 and CDR2 (germline): LGHDT, YNNKEL (reference sequence). With 1 base removed from V and 2 bases from J, the gap between germline ends came to 9 bases. There are 15 residues in the CDR3. The CDR3 region has the DNA TGTGCCAGCAGCCAAGGGAGAGGAACCAAAAACATTCAGTACTTC. This sequence encodes CASSQGRGTKNIQYF.

J is TRBJ1-1 and V is TRBV28; TRBD1 is a possible D gene (6 bases). CDR1 MDHEN and CDR2 SYDVKM come from the germline V gene. CDR3 size: 13 residues. Trimming took off 5 bases at V and 9 bases at J, with 16 bases between the two ends. The CDR3 region has the DNA TGTGCCAGCAGTCCAACAACCCGGGGGCAAGCTTTCTTT. Its translation: CASSPTTRGQAFF.

The chain couples TRBV4-2 to TRBJ1-1, with D unresolved. The CDR3 runs 13 residues. Trimming cost V 0 bases and J 3 bases, with 5 bases left between them. Germline V gene lookup returns CDR1 LGHNA and CDR2 YNFKEQ. CDR3 sequence (DNA): TGTGCCAGCAGCCAAGAAATGGACACTGAAGCTTTCTTT. This codes for CASSQEMDTEAFF.

CDR3 nucleotide sequence: TGTGCCACCCGCCGGGGAGCTTTCTTT. This encodes CATRRGAFF. The chain joins TRBV24-1 to TRBJ1-1; D gene ambiguous. Germline V gene sequence: CDR1 KGHDR, CDR2 SFDVKD. CDR3 length: 9 residues. The V end lost 9 bases, the J end lost 10 bases, and 8 bases lay between the germline ends.

The gene calls are TRBV20-1 and TRBJ1-2; D may be TRBD1 (6 bases). Per germline, CDR1 DFQATT and CDR2 SNEGSKA (reference sequence). Deletions cut 1 base from V and 4 bases from J, with 16 bases between. The CDR3 runs 15 residues. CDR3 in amino acids: CSARALRGGGYGYTF. For the CDR3, the DNA is TGCAGTGCTAGAGCCCTAAGGGGGGGTGGCTATGGCTACACCTTC.

The rearrangement joins TRBV20-1 to TRBJ2-5, with D perhaps being TRBD1 or TRBD2 (5 bases each). The length of the CDR3 is 11 residues. Trimming removed 5 bases at V and 5 bases at J, with 9 bases between. The germline V gene encodes CDR1 DFQATT and CDR2 SNEGSKA (reference sequence). This chain's CDR3 is CSAGGLETQYF. The CDR3 nucleotides read TGCAGTGCTGGGGGTTTGGAGACCCAGTACTTC.

The genes are TRBV20-1 and TRBJ2-5; D gene ambiguous. Trimming removed 0 bases from V and 5 bases from J, with 16 bases in between. Germline V gives CDR1 DFQATT, CDR2 SNEGSKA (reference sequence). This CDR3 has 15 residues. CDR3 sequence: CSARDPGVFGETQYF. The CDR3, as DNA: TGCAGTGCTAGAGATCCTGGGGTTTTCGGGGAGACCCAGTACTTC.

This chain connects TRBV15 to TRBJ2-1; weak D call: TRBD1 (5 bases). V lost 9 bases, J lost 7 bases, and 19 bases lay in between. This CDR3 region has 14 residues. Germline V gene sequence: CDR1 LNHNV, CDR2 YYDKDF (reference sequence). CDR3 nucleotide sequence: TGTGCCACGAACATTGATAGGGGTCGGAATGAGCAGTTCTTC. Translated, it gives CATNIDRGRNEQFF.

This sequence joins TRBV28 and TRBJ2-1; 7 nucleotides match TRBD1. The CDR3 covers 12 residues. Germline CDR1 MDHEN, CDR2 SYDVKM. J lost 7 bases, V lost 9 bases, and 6 bases had no gene match. In DNA form, the CDR3 reads TGTGCCAGTGAGACAGGGTCGAATGAGCAGTTCTTC. Translating gives CASETGSNEQFF.

A single count supports this clonotype. This CDR3 is CASSQSEQLFHTF. In DNA, the CDR3 is TGTGCCAGCAGCCAATCTGAACAGTTGTTTCACACCTTC. This sequence joins TRBV16 and TRBJ1-2; D uncertain. The V end lost 0 bases, the J end lost 12 bases, and 14 bases lay between the germline ends. Germline V gene data show CDR1 as KGHSY and CDR2 as FQNENV. The CDR3 is 13 amino acids.

This clonotype was found once. In DNA, the CDR3 is TGTGCCAGCAAGTATAACAATGAGCAGTTCTTC. Translating gives CASKYNNEQFF. The chain employs TRBV2 and TRBJ2-1; D is ambiguous. The V gene lost 7 bases and the J gene lost 5 bases, with 6 bases spanning the gap. This CDR3 comprises 11 residues. CDR1 is SNHLY and CDR2 is FYNNEI in the germline V gene.

The chain has TRBV5-6 and TRBJ2-1; D might be TRBD2 (6 bases). This CDR3 comprises 18 residues. Germline V lookup: CDR1 SGHDT, CDR2 YYEEEE. V was shortened by 6 bases and J by 4 bases, with 26 bases between the two germline ends. CDR3 nucleotide sequence: TGTGCCAGCACCCAGGAACGGCTTCGCGGGGCCCCGTACAATGAGCAGTTCTTC. Protein: CASTQERLRGAPYNEQFF. Full variable domain (missing parts from reference TRBV5-6 and TRBJ2-1): DAGVTQSPTHLIKTRGQQVTLRCSPKSGHDTVSWYQQALGQGPQFIFQYYEEEERQRGNFPDRFSGHQFPNYSSELNVNALLLGDSALYLCASTQERLRGAPYNEQFFGPGTRLTVL.

The V gene is TRBV29-1, the J gene TRBJ1-2, with D hard to call. CDR3 length: 13 residues. Trimming stripped 0 bases from V and 4 bases from J, with 9 bases between. The germline V gene has CDR1 SQVTM and CDR2 ANQGSEA. CDR3: CSVEDGPGYGYTF. Here the CDR3 DNA reads TGCAGCGTTGAAGATGGTCCGGGCTATGGCTACACCTTC.

The J gene is TRBJ2-1, the V gene TRBV20-1, with 12 bases identical to TRBD2. Looked up from germline, CDR1 is DFQATT and CDR2 is SNEGSKA (reference sequence). The CDR3 totals 14 residues. V lost 6 bases, J lost 5 bases, and 5 bases stayed unmatched. CDR3 sequence: CSASTSGRHNEQFF. In nucleotides, the CDR3 is TGCAGTGCCTCGACTAGCGGGAGACACAATGAGCAGTTCTTC.

The chain joins TRBV2 to TRBJ1-6; D perhaps matches TRBD1 (5 bases). Germline V gene lookup returns CDR1 SNHLY and CDR2 FYNNEI. Trimming removed 5 bases at V and 9 bases at J, with 17 bases between. This CDR3 is 15 amino acids long. CDR3 in DNA: TGTGCCAGCAGTCTGGGCAGGGTTGGTTTTTCACCCCTCCACTTT. This sequence encodes CASSLGRVGFSPLHF.

This chain links TRBV9 with TRBJ2-1; TRBD1 aligns across 7 bases. The germline CDR1 and CDR2 sequences are SGDLS and YYNGEE. This CDR3 is built from 15 residues. V dropped 0 bases and J dropped 3; count of bases not matched to a gene: 3. The CDR3 spells CASSVGGDSYNEQFF. The DNA of the CDR3 is TGTGCCAGCAGCGTAGGTGGGGACAGCTACAATGAGCAGTTCTTC. Complete variable domain (other parts from reference TRBV9 and TRBJ2-1): DSGVTQTPKHLITATGQRVTLRCSPRSGDLSVYWYQQSLDQGLQFLIQYYNGEERAKGNILERFSAQQFPDLHSELNLSSLELGDSALYFCASSVGGDSYNEQFFGPGTRLTVL.

This chain connects TRBV5-1 to TRBJ2-2; tentative D call: TRBD1 (5 bases). V gave up 3 bases and J gave up 1 base, with 7 bases separating them. This CDR3 is built from 14 residues. The germline gives CDR1 SGHRS, CDR2 YFSETQ. As DNA, the CDR3 is TGCGCCAGCAGCTCCCAGGGGAACACCGGGGAGCTGTTTTTT. Translating it yields CASSSQGNTGELFF.

This chain connects TRBV18 to TRBJ2-1; D possibly uses TRBD1 or TRBD2 (5 bases each). Germline CDR1 and CDR2: KGHSH and LQKENI. The CDR3 consists of 13 residues. V lost 1 base, J lost 10 bases, and 11 bases lay in between. The CDR3 DNA reads TGTGCCAGCTCACCACGAGAGGGGAACGAGCAGTTCTTC. This translates into CASSPREGNEQFF.

CDR3 in DNA: TGCAGTGCTAGAGTCGGGAGGGCCTTCTACGAGCAGTACTTC. Translated: CSARVGRAFYEQYF. V usage is TRBV20-1 and J usage is TRBJ2-7; 8 bases agree with TRBD2. After removal of 1 base from V and 3 bases from J, the junction contained 5 bases not matched to a gene. The CDR3 has 14 residues. The germline V gene encodes CDR1 DFQATT and CDR2 SNEGSKA (reference sequence).

The chain employs TRBV7-9 and TRBJ1-3; maybe TRBD1 (5 bases). This CDR3 is built from 14 residues. V was cut by 6 bases and J by 1 base, with 10 bases left in between. Germline V gives CDR1 SEHNR, CDR2 FQNEAQ (reference sequence). This CDR3 is CASRHGTSGNTIYF. CDR3 in DNA: TGTGCCAGCAGGCACGGGACGTCTGGAAACACCATATATTTT.

The chain carries TRBV3-1 and TRBJ1-2; the D gene is possibly TRBD1 (5 bases). Germline CDR1 and CDR2: LGHDT and YNNKEL (reference sequence). V lost 4 bases and J lost 7, with 7 bases in between. The CDR3 has 11 residues. CDR3 residues: CASSRDFGYTF. DNA for the CDR3: TGTGCCAGCAGCCGGGACTTTGGCTACACCTTC.

The V call is TRBV6-2 or TRBV6-3, the J call TRBJ2-3; D gene ambiguous. Trimming removed 0 bases at V and 5 bases at J, with 3 bases between. Germline loops: CDR1 MNHEY, CDR2 SVGEGT. The length of the CDR3 is 12 residues. Here the CDR3 reads CASSYSKDTQYF. CDR3 nucleotides: TGTGCCAGCAGTTACTCCAAAGATACGCAGTATTTT.

In nucleotides, the CDR3 is TGTGCTAGTGGTTTTGGGGACGGAAACATTCAGTACTTC. It is translated as CASGFGDGNIQYF. The rearrangement links TRBV12-5 to TRBJ2-4; the D gene could be TRBD1 or TRBD2 (5 bases each). Trimming stripped 3 bases from V and 6 bases from J, with 9 bases between. Germline-derived CDR1 and CDR2 are LGHNT and FRNRAP. CDR3 length equals 13 residues. Together with reference TRBV12-5 and TRBJ2-4, the CDR3 gives the full variable domain: DARVTQTPRHKVTEMGQEVTMRCQPILGHNTVFWYRQTMMQGLELLAYFRNRAPLDDSGMPKDRFSAEMPDATLATLKIQPSEPRDSAVYFCASGFGDGNIQYFGAGTRLSVL.